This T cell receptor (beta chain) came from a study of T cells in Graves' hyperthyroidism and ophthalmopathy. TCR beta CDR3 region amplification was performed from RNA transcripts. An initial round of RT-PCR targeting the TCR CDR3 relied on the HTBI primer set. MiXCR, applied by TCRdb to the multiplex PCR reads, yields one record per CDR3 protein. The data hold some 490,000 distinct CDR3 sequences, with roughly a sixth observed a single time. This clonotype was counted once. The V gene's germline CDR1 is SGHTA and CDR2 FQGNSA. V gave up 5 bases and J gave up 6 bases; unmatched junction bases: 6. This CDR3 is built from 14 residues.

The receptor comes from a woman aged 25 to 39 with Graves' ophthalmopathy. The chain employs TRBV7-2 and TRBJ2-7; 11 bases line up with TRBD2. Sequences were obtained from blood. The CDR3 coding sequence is TGTGCCAGCAGCGGGTCTAGCGGGAGGAGCGAGCAGTACTTC. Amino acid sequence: CASSGSSGRSEQYF.